The rows below give T cell receptor beta chains drawn from one sample of a study of blood T cell repertoires in COVID-19. Sequencing was performed with immunoSEQ multiplex PCR; in TCRdb, only in-frame clones are kept and a portion is missing. The sample includes about 200,000 clones, roughly 83% of them seen just once. The source material was PBMCs or T cells enriched from blood (not recorded which). The receptors stem from a man in his forties with acute COVID-19. Each CDR3 is given with its conserved first and last residue. The D gene is left open where the match is weak. The size entry is marked missing in some rows and otherwise reads once, few, many or a size class.

abundance	v_gene	d_gene	j_gene	CDR3aa	CDR3nt
NA	TRBV5-6	NA	TRBJ1-3	CASSLISVTPGNTIYF	TGTGCCAGCAGCTTGATCTCCGTGACACCTGGAAACACCATATATTTT
NA	TRBV6-6	TRBD2	TRBJ2-5	CASSKREGEETQYF	TGTGCCAGCAGTAAGCGGGAGGGGGAAGAGACCCAGTACTTC
NA	TRBV7-2	NA	TRBJ2-5	CASSFGPGETQYF	TGTGCCAGCAGCTTCGGACCGGGGGAGACCCAGTACTTC
NA	TRBV3-1/TRBV3-2	NA	TRBJ2-7	CASSLQSYEQYF	TGTGCCAGCAGCCTCCAATCCTACGAGCAGTACTTC
NA	TRBV7-7	TRBD1	TRBJ1-4	CASSPGQGPATNEKLFF	TGTGCTAGCAGCCCGGGACAGGGACCTGCAACTAATGAAAAACTGTTTTTT
NA	TRBV29-1	TRBD1	TRBJ2-5	CSATGTGQETQYF	TGCAGCGCCACCGGGACAGGGCAAGAGACCCAGTACTTC
NA	TRBV5-5	TRBD1	TRBJ1-1	CASSPTGQGSSMNTEAFF	TGTGCCAGCAGCCCGACGGGACAGGGGTCCTCCATGAACACTGAAGCTTTCTTT
NA	TRBV5-4	TRBD2	TRBJ2-7	CASSTAGGSYEQYF	TGTGCCAGCAGCACAGCGGGAGGGTCCTACGAGCAGTACTTC
NA	TRBV10-1	TRBD2	TRBJ2-2	CASSGLAQTGELFF	TGCGCCAGCAGTGGACTAGCGCAAACCGGGGAGCTGTTTTTT
NA	TRBV5-1	NA	TRBJ1-1	CASSLVPRNTEAFF	TGCGCCAGCAGCTTGGTTCCCCGGAACACTGAAGCTTTCTTT
NA	TRBV3-1/TRBV3-2	NA	TRBJ1-3	CASSQRTAPFSGNTIYF	TGTGCCAGCAGCCAACGAACAGCTCCCTTCTCTGGAAACACCATATATTTT
NA	TRBV11-2	NA	TRBJ2-5	CASSLDHGGLETQYF	TGTGCCAGCAGCTTAGATCACGGGGGATTGGAGACCCAGTACTTC
NA	TRBV14	NA	TRBJ2-7	CASSQVGSPDEQYF	TGTGCCAGCAGCCAAGTGGGCTCCCCTGACGAGCAGTACTTC
once	TRBV27	NA	TRBJ2-7	CASSPMTHRGYEQYF	TGTGCCAGCAGTCCCATGACTCATAGGGGATACGAGCAGTACTTC
NA	TRBV9	NA	TRBJ2-5	CASSVRTAQETQYF	TGTGCCAGCAGCGTTAGGACAGCGCAAGAGACCCAGTACTTC
NA	TRBV7-8	TRBD1	TRBJ2-4	CASSQRRWTGASRAKNIQYF	TGTGCCAGCAGCCAAAGGAGGTGGACAGGGGCTTCTCGGGCCAAAAACATTCAGTACTTC
NA	TRBV7-3	TRBD2	TRBJ2-1	CASSSRGLVGGEQFF	TGTGCCAGCAGCTCCAGGGGACTAGTTGGAGGTGAGCAGTTCTTC
NA	TRBV6-5	NA	TRBJ1-5	CASRSSSNQPQHF	TGTGCCAGCAGGTCTTCGAGCAATCAGCCCCAGCATTTT
NA	TRBV28	NA	TRBJ1-2	CASSTRRELSYGYTF	TGTGCCAGCAGTACCCGCCGGGAGCTTTCGTATGGCTACACCTTC
NA	TRBV5-4	NA	TRBJ2-2	CASRRLLSGASGELFF	TGTGCCAGCAGGAGGCTTCTGTCGGGAGCTTCTGGGGAGCTGTTTTTT
NA	TRBV7-9	NA	TRBJ1-1	CASSLERGTEAFF	TGTGCCAGCAGCTTAGAAAGGGGCACTGAAGCTTTCTTT
NA	TRBV3-1/TRBV3-2	NA	TRBJ2-7	CASSSHSSYEQYF	TGTGCCAGCAGTTCGCACTCTTCCTACGAGCAGTACTTC
NA	TRBV28	TRBD1	TRBJ1-2	CASITTGQGTGYTF	TGTGCCAGCATCACCACCGGACAGGGGACCGGCTACACCTTC
NA	TRBV19	TRBD1	TRBJ1-5	CASSDRVGQPQHF	TGTGCCAGTAGTGACAGGGTGGGGCAGCCCCAGCATTTT
NA	TRBV11-2	NA	TRBJ1-6	CASSPINSPLHF	TGTGCCAGCAGCCCCATTAATTCACCCCTCCACTTT
NA	TRBV7-6	NA	TRBJ2-3	CASTLNSPPGHADTQYF	TGTGCCAGCACCCTAAACTCCCCACCAGGGCACGCAGATACGCAGTATTTT